This T cell receptor (beta chain) appears in the sequencing data of a study of shared clonotypes between healthy human individuals. As for the study in general: CD4 naive and CD4 memory each took three plates per donor, while CD8 naive took two and CD8 memory one. Study-wide results and caveats: Compared with clonotypes that all four donors shared, non-shared clonotypes had lower generation probabilities.

Concerning this clone: Its antigen is still unknown.

The germline gives CDR1 GTSNPN, CDR2 SVGIG (reference sequence). The CDR3 contains 16 residues. Trimming cost V 4 bases and J 3 bases; bases outside gene matches: 12. Authors' processing steps: Junction-only sequences without quality scores came from ImmunoSEQ, so filtering differed. Method: immunoSEQ multiplex PCR; TCRdb's copy keeps in-frame clones and lacks some. D and trimming were read from the DNA, whereas the V and J calls and clone size are those reported in that table. The table lists 2,500,000 or so clones, about 90% of them singletons, with roughly 0.34% in the top ten. This chain connects TRBV30 to TRBJ2-1, with 7 bases identical to TRBD1. The TCR originated in a man between 18 and 29 years old in good health. Some clones in this sample may be carry-over from other donors' samples. Input material: naive CD4+ T cells from PBMCs. The subset here: CD45RA+ positively selected. The CDR3 bases are TGTGCCTGGAACACAAGGACAGGCTTTAACTACAATGAGCAGTTCTTC. Translation: CAWNTRTGFNYNEQFF.